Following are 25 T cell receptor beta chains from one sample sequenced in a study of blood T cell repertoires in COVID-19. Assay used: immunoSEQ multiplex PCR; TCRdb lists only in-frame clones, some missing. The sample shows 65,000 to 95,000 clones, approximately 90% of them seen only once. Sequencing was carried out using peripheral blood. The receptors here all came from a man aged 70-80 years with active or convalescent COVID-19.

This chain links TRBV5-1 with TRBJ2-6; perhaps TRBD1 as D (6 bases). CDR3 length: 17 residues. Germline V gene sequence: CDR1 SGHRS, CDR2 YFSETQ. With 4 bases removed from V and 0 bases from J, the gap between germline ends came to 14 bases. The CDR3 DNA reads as TGCGCCAGCAGCCAATTTCCACAGGGCTCTGGGGCCAACGTCCTGACTTTC. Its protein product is CASSQFPQGSGANVLTF. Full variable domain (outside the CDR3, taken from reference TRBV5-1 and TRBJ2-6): KAGVTQTPRYLIKTRGQQVTLSCSPISGHRSVSWYQQTPGQGLQFLFEYFSETQRNKGNFPGRFSGRQFSNSRSEMNVSTLELGDSALYLCASSQFPQGSGANVLTFGAGSRLTVL.

DNA of the CDR3: TGTGCCAGCAGCTTGGTGGGACAGGGGACAGATACGCAGTATTTT. Its protein product is CASSLVGQGTDTQYF. This sequence joins TRBV5-6 and TRBJ2-3, with 10 bases fitting TRBD1. V dropped 0 bases and J dropped 3; count of bases not matched to a gene: 1. The CDR3 runs to 15 residues. Per germline, CDR1 SGHDT and CDR2 YYEEEE.

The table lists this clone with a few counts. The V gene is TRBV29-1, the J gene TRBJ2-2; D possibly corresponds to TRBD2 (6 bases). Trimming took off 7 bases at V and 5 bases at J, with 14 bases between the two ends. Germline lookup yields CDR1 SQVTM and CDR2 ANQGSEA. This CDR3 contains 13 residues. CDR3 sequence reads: CSARWGVTGELFF. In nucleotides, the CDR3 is TGCAGCGCCCGTTGGGGGGTAACCGGGGAGCTGTTTTTT.

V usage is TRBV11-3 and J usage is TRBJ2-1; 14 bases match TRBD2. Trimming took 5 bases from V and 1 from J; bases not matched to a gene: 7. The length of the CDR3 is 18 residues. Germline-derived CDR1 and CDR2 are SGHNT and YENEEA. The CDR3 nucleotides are TGTGCCAGCAGCCCGACTAGCGGGGGGGACATATCCTACAATGAGCAGTTCTTC. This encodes CASSPTSGGDISYNEQFF. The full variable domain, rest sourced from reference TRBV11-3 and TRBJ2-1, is EAGVVQSPRYKIIEKKQPVAFWCNPISGHNTLYWYLQNLGQGPELLIRYENEEAVDDSQLPKDRFSAERLKGVDSTLKIQPAELGDSAVYLCASSPTSGGDISYNEQFFGPGTRLTVL.

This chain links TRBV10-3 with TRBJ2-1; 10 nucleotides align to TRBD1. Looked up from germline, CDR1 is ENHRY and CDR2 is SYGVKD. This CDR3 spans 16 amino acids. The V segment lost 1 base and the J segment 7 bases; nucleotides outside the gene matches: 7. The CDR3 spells CAISEFGTGVQNEQFF. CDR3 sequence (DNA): TGTGCCATCAGTGAGTTCGGGACAGGGGTACAAAATGAGCAGTTCTTC.

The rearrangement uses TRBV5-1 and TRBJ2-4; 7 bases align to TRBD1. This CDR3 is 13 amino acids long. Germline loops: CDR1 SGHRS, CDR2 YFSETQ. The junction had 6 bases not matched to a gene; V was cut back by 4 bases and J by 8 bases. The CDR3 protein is CASSTGQTDIQYF. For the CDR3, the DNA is TGCGCCAGCAGCACGGGACAGACGGACATTCAGTACTTC.

This chain's CDR3 is CASRDWTGMGTQYF. Here the CDR3 DNA reads TGTGCCAGCAGGGACTGGACAGGAATGGGGACCCAGTACTTC. The chain employs TRBV5-4 and TRBJ2-5; 7 nucleotides line up with TRBD1. The CDR3 contains 14 residues. The V and J ends lost 5 bases and 7 bases, in that order; junction bases with no gene match: 11. The germline V gene encodes CDR1 SGHNT and CDR2 YYREEE (reference sequence). The variable domain in full, with the rest retrieved from reference TRBV5-4 and TRBJ2-5, is ETGVTQSPTHLIKTRGQQVTLRCSSQSGHNTVSWYQQALGQGPQFIFQYYREEENGRGNFPPRFSGLQFPNYSSELNVNALELDDSALYLCASRDWTGMGTQYFGPGTRLLVL.

CDR3 nucleotides: TGTGCCAGCAGCTCTAGACAGGGAGGCGAGCAGTACTTC. Translating it yields CASSSRQGGEQYF. This rearrangement joins TRBV6-5 to TRBJ2-7, with a possible D match to TRBD1 (7 bases). Germline loops: CDR1 MNHEY, CDR2 SVGAGI. The V gene lost 6 bases and the J gene lost 6 bases, with 15 bases spanning the gap. The CDR3 loop spans 13 amino acids.

The CDR3 here is CASSYAGGQETQYF. CDR3 in DNA: TGTGCCAGCAGCTATGCAGGGGGTCAAGAGACCCAGTACTTC. The V gene is TRBV7-2, the J gene TRBJ2-5; 7 bases match TRBD1. The CDR3 sequence is 14 residues long. Germline values: CDR1 SGHTA, CDR2 FQGNSA. V lost 4 bases to trimming and J lost 2 bases; unmatched junction nucleotides: 4. The full variable domain, completed using reference TRBV7-2 and TRBJ2-5, is GAGVSQSPSNKVTEKGKDVELRCDPISGHTALYWYRQSLGQGLEFLIYFQGNSAPDKSGLPSDRFSAERTGGSVSTLTIQRTQQEDSAVYLCASSYAGGQETQYFGPGTRLLVL.

The CDR3 nucleotides read TGTGCCAGTAGTACCGGCGGGGTCCTCTACGAGCAGTACTTC. Its translation: CASSTGGVLYEQYF. This sequence joins TRBV19 and TRBJ2-7; D might be TRBD2 (6 bases). The CDR3 spans 14 residues. The V gene's germline CDR1 is LNHDA and CDR2 SQIVND (reference sequence). V lost 4 bases to trimming and J lost 3 bases, with 13 bases between them.

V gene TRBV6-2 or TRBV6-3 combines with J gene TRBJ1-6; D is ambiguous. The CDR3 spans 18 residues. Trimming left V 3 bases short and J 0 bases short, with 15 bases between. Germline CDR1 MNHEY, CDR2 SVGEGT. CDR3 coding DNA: TGTGCCAGCAGTTATCGAATGGGCAGCATCTCCTATAATTCACCCCTCCACTTT. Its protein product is CASSYRMGSISYNSPLHF.

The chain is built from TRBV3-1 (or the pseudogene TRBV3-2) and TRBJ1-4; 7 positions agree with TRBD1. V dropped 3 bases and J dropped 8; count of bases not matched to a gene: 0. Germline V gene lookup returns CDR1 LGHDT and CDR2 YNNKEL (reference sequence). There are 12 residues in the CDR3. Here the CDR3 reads CASSQDREKLFF. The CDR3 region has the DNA TGTGCCAGCAGCCAGGACAGGGAAAAACTGTTTTTT.

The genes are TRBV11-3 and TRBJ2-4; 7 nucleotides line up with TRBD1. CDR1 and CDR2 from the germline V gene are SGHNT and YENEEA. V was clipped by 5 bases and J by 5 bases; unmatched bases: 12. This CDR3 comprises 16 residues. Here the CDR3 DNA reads TGTGCCAGCAGCACTCCACCTGACAGGGCGCAAAACATTCAGTACTTC. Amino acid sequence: CASSTPPDRAQNIQYF. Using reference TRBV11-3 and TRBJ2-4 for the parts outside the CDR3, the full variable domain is EAGVVQSPRYKIIEKKQPVAFWCNPISGHNTLYWYLQNLGQGPELLIRYENEEAVDDSQLPKDRFSAERLKGVDSTLKIQPAELGDSAVYLCASSTPPDRAQNIQYFGAGTRLSVL.

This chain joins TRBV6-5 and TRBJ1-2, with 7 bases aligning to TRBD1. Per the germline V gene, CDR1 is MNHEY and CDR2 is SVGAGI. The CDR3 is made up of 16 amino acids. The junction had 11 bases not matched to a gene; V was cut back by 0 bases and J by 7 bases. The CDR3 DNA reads TGTGCCAGCAGTTACTCGCGGCCACAGGGGTTGTCTGGCTACACCTTC. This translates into CASSYSRPQGLSGYTF.

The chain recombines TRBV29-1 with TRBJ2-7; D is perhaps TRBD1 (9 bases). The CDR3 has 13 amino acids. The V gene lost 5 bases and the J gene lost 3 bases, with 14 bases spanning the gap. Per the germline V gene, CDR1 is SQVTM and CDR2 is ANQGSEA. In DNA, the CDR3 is TGCAGCGTTCGGGGGGGACAGGGCTACGAGCAGTACTTC. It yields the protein CSVRGGQGYEQYF.

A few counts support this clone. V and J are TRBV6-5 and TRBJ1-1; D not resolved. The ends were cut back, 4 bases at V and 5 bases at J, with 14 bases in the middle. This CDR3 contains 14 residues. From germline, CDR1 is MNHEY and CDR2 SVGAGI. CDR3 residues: CASSLQAWRTEAFF. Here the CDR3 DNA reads TGTGCCAGCAGTTTGCAGGCCTGGAGGACTGAAGCTTTCTTT.

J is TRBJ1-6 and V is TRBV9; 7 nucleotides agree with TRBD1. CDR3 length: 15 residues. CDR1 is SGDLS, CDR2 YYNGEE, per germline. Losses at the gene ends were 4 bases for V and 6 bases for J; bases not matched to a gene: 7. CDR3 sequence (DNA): TGTGCCAGCAGCTCAGGGACAGAGACTAATTCACCCCTCCACTTT. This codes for CASSSGTETNSPLHF.

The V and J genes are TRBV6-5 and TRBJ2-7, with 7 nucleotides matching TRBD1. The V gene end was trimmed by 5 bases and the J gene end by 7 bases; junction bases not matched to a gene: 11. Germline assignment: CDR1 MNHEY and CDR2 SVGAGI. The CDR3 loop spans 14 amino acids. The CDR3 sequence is CASSTDRVMREQYF. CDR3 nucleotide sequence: TGTGCCAGCAGTACCGACAGGGTGATGAGGGAGCAGTACTTC.

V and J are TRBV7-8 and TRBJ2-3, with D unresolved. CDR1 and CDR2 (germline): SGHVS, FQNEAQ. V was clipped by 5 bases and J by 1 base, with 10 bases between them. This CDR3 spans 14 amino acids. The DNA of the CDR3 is TGTGCCAGCAGCCCAGCCCGGGGCACAGATACGCAGTATTTT. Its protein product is CASSPARGTDTQYF.

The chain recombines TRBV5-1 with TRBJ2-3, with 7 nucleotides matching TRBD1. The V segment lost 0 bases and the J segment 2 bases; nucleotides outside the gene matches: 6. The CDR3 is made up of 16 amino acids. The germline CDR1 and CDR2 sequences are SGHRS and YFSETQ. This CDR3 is CASSLADRTSTDTQYF. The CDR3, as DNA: TGCGCCAGCAGCTTGGCGGACAGGACTTCCACAGATACGCAGTATTTT.

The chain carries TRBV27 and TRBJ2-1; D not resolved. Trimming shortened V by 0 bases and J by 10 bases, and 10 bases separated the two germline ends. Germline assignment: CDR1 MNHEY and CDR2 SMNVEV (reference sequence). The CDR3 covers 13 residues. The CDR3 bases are TGTGCCAGCAGTTTATCCCAGGCTGAAGAGCAGTTCTTC. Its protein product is CASSLSQAEEQFF.

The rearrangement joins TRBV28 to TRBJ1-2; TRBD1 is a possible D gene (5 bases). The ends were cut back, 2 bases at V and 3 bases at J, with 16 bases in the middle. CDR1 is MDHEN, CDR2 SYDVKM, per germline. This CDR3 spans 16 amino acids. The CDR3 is CASSLKWGRSHYGYTF. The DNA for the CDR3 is TGTGCCAGCAGTTTAAAATGGGGGAGGTCGCACTATGGCTACACCTTC.

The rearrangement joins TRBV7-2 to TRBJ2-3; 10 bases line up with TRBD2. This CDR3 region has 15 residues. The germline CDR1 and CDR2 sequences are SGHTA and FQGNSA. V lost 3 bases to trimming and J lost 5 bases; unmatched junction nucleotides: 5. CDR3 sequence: CASSFSGGRGDTQYF. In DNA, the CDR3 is TGTGCCAGCAGCTTTAGCGGGGGGCGGGGAGATACGCAGTATTTT. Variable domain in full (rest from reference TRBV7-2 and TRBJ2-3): GAGVSQSPSNKVTEKGKDVELRCDPISGHTALYWYRQSLGQGLEFLIYFQGNSAPDKSGLPSDRFSAERTGGSVSTLTIQRTQQEDSAVYLCASSFSGGRGDTQYFGPGTRLTVL.

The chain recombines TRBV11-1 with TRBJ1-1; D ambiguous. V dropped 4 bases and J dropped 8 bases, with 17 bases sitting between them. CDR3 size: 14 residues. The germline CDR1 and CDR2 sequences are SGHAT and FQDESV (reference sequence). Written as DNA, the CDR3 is TGTGCCAGCAGCTCCCTAGACCCGCTTAGGGAAGCTTTCTTT. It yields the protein CASSSLDPLREAFF.

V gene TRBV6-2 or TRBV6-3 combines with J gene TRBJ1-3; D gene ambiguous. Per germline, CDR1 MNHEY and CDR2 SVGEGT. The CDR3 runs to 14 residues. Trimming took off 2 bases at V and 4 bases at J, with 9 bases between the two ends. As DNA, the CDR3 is TGTGCCAGCAGTTACGTCGGGGTCGGAAACACCATATATTTT. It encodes CASSYVGVGNTIYF.